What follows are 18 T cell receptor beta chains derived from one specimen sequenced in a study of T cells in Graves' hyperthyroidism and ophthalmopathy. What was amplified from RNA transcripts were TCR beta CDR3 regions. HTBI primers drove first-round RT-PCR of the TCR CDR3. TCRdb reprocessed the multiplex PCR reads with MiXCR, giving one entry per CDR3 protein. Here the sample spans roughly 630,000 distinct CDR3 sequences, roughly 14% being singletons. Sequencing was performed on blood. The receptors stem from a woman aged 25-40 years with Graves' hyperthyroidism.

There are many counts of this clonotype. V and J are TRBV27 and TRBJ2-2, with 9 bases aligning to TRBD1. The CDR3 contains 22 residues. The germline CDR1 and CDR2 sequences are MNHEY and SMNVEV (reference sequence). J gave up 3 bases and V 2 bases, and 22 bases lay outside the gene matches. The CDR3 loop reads CASSLRGAGQGYSGSDTGELFF. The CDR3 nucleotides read TGTGCCAGCAGTTTAAGGGGAGCGGGACAGGGATATTCAGGGTCAGACACCGGGGAGCTGTTTTTT.

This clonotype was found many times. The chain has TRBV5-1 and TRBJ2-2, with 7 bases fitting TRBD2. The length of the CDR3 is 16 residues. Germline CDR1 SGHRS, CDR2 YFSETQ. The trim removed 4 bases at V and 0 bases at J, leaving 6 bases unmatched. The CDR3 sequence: CASSVSGTANTGELFF. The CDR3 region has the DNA TGCGCCAGCAGCGTAAGCGGGACCGCGAACACCGGGGAGCTGTTTTTT.

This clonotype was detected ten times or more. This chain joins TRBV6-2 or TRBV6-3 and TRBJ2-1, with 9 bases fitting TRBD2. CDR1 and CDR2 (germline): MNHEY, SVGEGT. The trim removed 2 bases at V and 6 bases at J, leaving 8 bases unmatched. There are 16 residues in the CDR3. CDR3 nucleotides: TGTGCCAGCAGTTACGACGCGGGAGGGCCTATCAATGAGCAGTTCTTC. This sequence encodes CASSYDAGGPINEQFF.

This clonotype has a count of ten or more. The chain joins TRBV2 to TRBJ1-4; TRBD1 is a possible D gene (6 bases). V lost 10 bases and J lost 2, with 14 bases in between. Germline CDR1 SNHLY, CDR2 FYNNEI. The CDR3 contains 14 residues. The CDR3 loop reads CATRQAPTNEKLFF. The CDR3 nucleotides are TGTGCCACTAGACAGGCTCCCACTAATGAAAAACTGTTTTTT.

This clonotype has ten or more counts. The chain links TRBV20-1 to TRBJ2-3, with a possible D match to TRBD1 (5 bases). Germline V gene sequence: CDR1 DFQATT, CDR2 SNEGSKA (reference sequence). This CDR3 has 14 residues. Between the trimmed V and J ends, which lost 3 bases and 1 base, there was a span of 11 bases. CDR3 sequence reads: CSASLDSRTDTQYF. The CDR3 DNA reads TGCAGTGCTAGCCTCGACAGTCGCACAGATACGCAGTATTTT.

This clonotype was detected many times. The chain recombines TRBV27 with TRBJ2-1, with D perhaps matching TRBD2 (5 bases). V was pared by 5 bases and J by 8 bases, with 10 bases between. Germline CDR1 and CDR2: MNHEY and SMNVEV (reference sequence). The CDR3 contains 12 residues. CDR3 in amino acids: CASSRTAHEQFF. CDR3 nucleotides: TGTGCCAGCAGTCGGACTGCCCATGAGCAGTTCTTC.

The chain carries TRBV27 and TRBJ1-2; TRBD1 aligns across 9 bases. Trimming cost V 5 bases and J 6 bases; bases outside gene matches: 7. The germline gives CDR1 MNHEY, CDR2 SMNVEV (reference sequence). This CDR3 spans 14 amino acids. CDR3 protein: CASSDPGQGDGYTF. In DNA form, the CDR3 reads TGTGCCAGCAGTGATCCGGGACAGGGAGATGGCTACACCTTC.

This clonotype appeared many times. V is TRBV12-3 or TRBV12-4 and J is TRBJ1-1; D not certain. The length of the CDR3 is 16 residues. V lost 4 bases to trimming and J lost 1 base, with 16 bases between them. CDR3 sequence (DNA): TGTGCCAGCAGTTCCGGACCGGGCTCTGGGAACACTGAAGCTTTCTTT. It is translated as CASSSGPGSGNTEAFF.

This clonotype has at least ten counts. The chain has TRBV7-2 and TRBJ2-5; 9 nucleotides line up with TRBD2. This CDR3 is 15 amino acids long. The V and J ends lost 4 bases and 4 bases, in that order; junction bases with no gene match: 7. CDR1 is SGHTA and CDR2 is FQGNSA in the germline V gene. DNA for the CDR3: TGTGCCAGCAGCTACTTAGCGGGAGACGGAGAGACCCAGTACTTC. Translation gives CASSYLAGDGETQYF.

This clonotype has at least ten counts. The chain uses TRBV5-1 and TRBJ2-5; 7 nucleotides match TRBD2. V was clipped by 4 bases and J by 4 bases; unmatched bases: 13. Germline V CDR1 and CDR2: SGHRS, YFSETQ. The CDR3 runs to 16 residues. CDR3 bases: TGCGCCAGCAGCCCCAGTTGGGCGGGAGCAGGAGAGACCCAGTACTTC. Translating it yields CASSPSWAGAGETQYF.

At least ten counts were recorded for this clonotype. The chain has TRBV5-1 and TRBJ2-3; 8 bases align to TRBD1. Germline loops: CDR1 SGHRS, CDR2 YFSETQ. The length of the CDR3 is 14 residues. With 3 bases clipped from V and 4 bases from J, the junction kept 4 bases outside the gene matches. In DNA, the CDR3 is TGCGCCAGCAGCTCGGAACAGGGGGCAGATACGCAGTATTTT. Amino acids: CASSSEQGADTQYF.

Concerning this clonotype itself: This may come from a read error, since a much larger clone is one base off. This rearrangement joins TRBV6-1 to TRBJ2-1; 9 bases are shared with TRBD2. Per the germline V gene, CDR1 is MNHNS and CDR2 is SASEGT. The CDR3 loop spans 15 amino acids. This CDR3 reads CASSILAGTYDEQFF. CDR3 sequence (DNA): TGTGCCAGCAGTATTCTAGCGGGGACCTACGATGAGCAGTTCTTC.

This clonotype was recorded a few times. For the CDR3, the DNA is TGCGCCAGCAGCGCCTCCGGGACAGCGGACACCGGGGAGCTGTTTTTT. It is translated as CASSASGTADTGELFF. The J gene is TRBJ2-2, the V gene TRBV5-1; 7 bases map to TRBD1. Germline values: CDR1 SGHRS, CDR2 YFSETQ. The trim removed 4 bases at V and 3 bases at J, leaving 9 bases unmatched. This CDR3 region has 16 residues.

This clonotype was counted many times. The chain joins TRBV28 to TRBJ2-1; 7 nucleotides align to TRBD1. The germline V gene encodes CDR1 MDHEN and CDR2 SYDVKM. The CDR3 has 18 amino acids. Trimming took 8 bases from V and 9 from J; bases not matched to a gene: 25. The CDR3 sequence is CASLYPPGTATRGGEQFF. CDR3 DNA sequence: TGTGCCAGCTTATATCCCCCAGGGACAGCCACGCGAGGGGGTGAGCAGTTCTTC.

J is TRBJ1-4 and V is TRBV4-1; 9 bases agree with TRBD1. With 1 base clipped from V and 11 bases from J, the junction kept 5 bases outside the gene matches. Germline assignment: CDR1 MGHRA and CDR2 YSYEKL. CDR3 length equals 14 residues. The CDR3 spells CASSQGGQGFKLFF. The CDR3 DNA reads TGCGCCAGCAGCCAAGGGGGACAGGGATTCAAACTGTTTTTT.

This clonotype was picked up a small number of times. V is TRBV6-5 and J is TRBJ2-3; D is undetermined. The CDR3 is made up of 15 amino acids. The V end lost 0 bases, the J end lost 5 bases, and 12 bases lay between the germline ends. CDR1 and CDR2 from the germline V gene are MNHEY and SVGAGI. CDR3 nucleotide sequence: TGTGCCAGCAGTTACTCGAATCGATGGGGAGATACGCAGTATTTT. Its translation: CASSYSNRWGDTQYF.

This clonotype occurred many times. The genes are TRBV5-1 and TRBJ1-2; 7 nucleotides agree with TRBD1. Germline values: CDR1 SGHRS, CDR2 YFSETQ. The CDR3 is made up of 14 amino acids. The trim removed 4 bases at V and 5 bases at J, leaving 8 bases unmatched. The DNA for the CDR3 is TGCGCCAGCAGCGATATACAGGGGCTTTATGGCTACACCTTC. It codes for CASSDIQGLYGYTF.

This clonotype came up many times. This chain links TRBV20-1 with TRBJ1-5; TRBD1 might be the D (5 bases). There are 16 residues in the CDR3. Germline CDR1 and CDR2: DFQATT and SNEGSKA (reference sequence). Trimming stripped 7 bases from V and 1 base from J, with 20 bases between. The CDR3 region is CSVVESVAGSNQPQHF. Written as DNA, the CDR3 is TGCAGTGTAGTAGAAAGTGTAGCAGGGAGCAATCAGCCCCAGCATTTT.